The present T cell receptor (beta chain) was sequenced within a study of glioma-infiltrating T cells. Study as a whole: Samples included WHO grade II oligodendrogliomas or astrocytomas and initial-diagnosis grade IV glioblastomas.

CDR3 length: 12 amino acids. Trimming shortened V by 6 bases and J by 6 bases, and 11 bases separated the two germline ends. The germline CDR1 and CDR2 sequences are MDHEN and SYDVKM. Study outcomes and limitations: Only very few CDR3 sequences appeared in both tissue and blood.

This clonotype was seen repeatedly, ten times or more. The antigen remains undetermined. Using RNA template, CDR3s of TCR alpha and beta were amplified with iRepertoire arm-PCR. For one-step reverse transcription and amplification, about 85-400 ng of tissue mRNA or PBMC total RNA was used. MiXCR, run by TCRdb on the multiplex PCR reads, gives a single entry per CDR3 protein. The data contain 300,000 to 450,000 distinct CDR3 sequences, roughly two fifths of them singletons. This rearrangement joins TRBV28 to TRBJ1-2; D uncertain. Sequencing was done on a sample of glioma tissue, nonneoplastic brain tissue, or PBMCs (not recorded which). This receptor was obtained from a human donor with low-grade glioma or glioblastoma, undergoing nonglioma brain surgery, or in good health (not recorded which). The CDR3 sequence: CASREPPDGYTF. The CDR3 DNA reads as TGTGCCAGCAGAGAGCCTCCTGATGGCTACACCTTC.